What follows are 12 T cell receptor beta chains derived from one specimen sequenced in a study of control samples from healthy donors and cancer patients. Only in-frame clones appear in the TCRdb table, and some are missing; sequencing was by immunoSEQ multiplex PCR. The data show approximately 130,000 clones, 80% to 90% seen once. The sequenced sample consisted of blood. All receptors derive from a man between 25 and 39 years old in good health.

The V call is TRBV7-3, the J call TRBJ2-2; D not certain. This CDR3 has 15 amino acids. Germline-derived CDR1 and CDR2 are SGHTA and FQGTGA. The V and J ends lost 3 bases and 0 bases respectively, with 8 bases between them. The CDR3 coding sequence is TGTGCCAGCAGCTTGACGGATACGAACACCGGGGAGCTGTTTTTT. Residues: CASSLTDTNTGELFF. Complete variable domain (other parts from reference TRBV7-3 and TRBJ2-2): GAGVSQTPSNKVTEKGKYVELRCDPISGHTALYWYRQSLGQGPEFLIYFQGTGAADDSGLPNDRFFAVRPEGSVSTLKIQRTERGDSAVYLCASSLTDTNTGELFFGEGSRLTVL.

V usage is TRBV9 and J usage is TRBJ1-1; D remains unclear. The CDR3 is 14 amino acids. V lost 3 bases, J lost 0 bases, and 9 bases lay in between. The germline CDR1 and CDR2 sequences are SGDLS and YYNGEE. CDR3 loop: CASSAPSLNTEAFF. The DNA of the CDR3 is TGTGCCAGCAGCGCCCCATCCTTGAACACTGAAGCTTTCTTT. Variable domain in full (rest from reference TRBV9 and TRBJ1-1): DSGVTQTPKHLITATGQRVTLRCSPRSGDLSVYWYQQSLDQGLQFLIQYYNGEERAKGNILERFSAQQFPDLHSELNLSSLELGDSALYFCASSAPSLNTEAFFGQGTRLTVV.

The chain carries TRBV7-3 and TRBJ2-2, with D unclear. Germline CDR1 and CDR2: SGHTA and FQGTGA. V lost 5 bases and J 6 bases, leaving 10 bases between the germline ends. The CDR3 runs to 13 residues. The CDR3 reads CASSPIRSGELFF. In nucleotides, the CDR3 is TGTGCCAGCAGCCCGATACGGTCCGGGGAGCTGTTTTTT.

This clone was observed a few times. The rearrangement links TRBV30 to TRBJ1-6; D is perhaps TRBD1 (5 bases). This CDR3 has 15 amino acids. V dropped 2 bases and J dropped 0 bases, with 8 bases sitting between them. Per the germline V gene, CDR1 is GTSNPN and CDR2 is SVGIG (reference sequence). CDR3 bases: TGTGCCTGGAGTCTCAGGGCCTCCTATAATTCACCCCTCCACTTT. It codes for CAWSLRASYNSPLHF.

The chain joins TRBV29-1 to TRBJ1-5; D uncertain. Deletions cut 7 bases from V and 3 bases from J, with 13 bases between. Germline CDR1 is SQVTM and CDR2 is ANQGSEA. This CDR3 region has 13 residues. DNA for the CDR3: TGCAGCGCCCTCTTCAGGAACAATCAGCCCCAGCATTTT. Translated, it gives CSALFRNNQPQHF.

The chain combines TRBV2 with TRBJ2-7, with TRBD1 matching 9 bases. The V segment lost 6 bases and the J segment 5 bases; nucleotides outside the gene matches: 5. The germline CDR1 and CDR2 sequences are SNHLY and FYNNEI. The CDR3 has 13 amino acids. The CDR3 DNA sequence: TGTGCCAGCAGGGGGACAGGGCGCCACGAGCAGTACTTC. Its translation: CASRGTGRHEQYF.

The chain is built from TRBV5-1 and TRBJ1-1, with 7 bases matching TRBD1. The CDR3 has 15 amino acids. With V trimmed by 2 bases and J by 7 bases, 11 bases remained unmatched. The germline V gene has CDR1 SGHRS and CDR2 YFSETQ. CDR3 coding DNA: TGCGCCAGCAGCTTAAGACAGGGTCCGTTCTATGAAGCTTTCTTT. It encodes CASSLRQGPFYEAFF.

V gene TRBV3-1 (or the pseudogene TRBV3-2) combines with J gene TRBJ2-7; unclear D gene. V dropped 4 bases and J dropped 3 bases, with 10 bases sitting between them. The germline gives CDR1 LGHDT, CDR2 YNNKEL (reference sequence). The CDR3 is 13 amino acids. Here the CDR3 reads CASSPSSGYEQYV. CDR3 DNA: TGTGCCAGCAGCCCCTCTTCCGGCTACGAGCAGTACGTC.

The chain combines TRBV5-1 with TRBJ1-4, with TRBD1 matching 8 bases. Germline CDR1 and CDR2: SGHRS and YFSETQ. Losses at the gene ends were 7 bases for V and 5 bases for J; bases not matched to a gene: 7. There are 14 residues in the CDR3. CDR3 bases: TGCGCCAGCGGGACCGGGACAGGAAATGAAAAACTGTTTTTT. Its protein is CASGTGTGNEKLFF.

The chain has TRBV30 and TRBJ1-2; D might be TRBD1 (6 bases). CDR1 GTSNPN and CDR2 SVGIG come from the germline V gene (reference sequence). The V end was cut by 2 bases, the J end by 8 bases, with 21 bases between. This CDR3 is 15 amino acids long. CDR3 residues: CAWSSTISGHIGYTF. CDR3 nucleotides: TGTGCCTGGAGTTCAACAATCTCGGGACACATCGGCTACACCTTC.

The chain joins TRBV7-9 to TRBJ2-1; D not resolved. CDR1 SEHNR and CDR2 FQNEAQ come from the germline V gene (reference sequence). This CDR3 region has 15 residues. The V end was cut by 2 bases, the J end by 4 bases, with 12 bases between. The CDR3 loop is CASSLNPPTYNEQFF. In nucleotides, the CDR3 is TGTGCCAGCAGCTTAAATCCCCCGACTTACAATGAGCAGTTCTTC.

The V and J genes are TRBV18 and TRBJ2-5, with D perhaps being TRBD1 or TRBD2 (5 bases each). With 1 base removed from V and 1 base from J, the gap between germline ends came to 13 bases. The CDR3 extends over 16 amino acids. Germline CDR1 is KGHSH and CDR2 is LQKENI. CDR3 nucleotides: TGTGCCAGCTCACCACGGGGACGGACTCCCCAAGAGACCCAGTACTTC. Protein: CASSPRGRTPQETQYF. Based on the CDR3 plus reference TRBV18 and TRBJ2-5, the full variable domain is NAGVMQNPRHLVRRRGQEARLRCSPMKGHSHVYWYRQLPEEGLKFMVYLQKENIIDESGMPKERFSAEFPKEGPSILRIQQVVRGDSAAYFCASSPRGRTPQETQYFGPGTRLLVL.